This is a list of T cell receptor beta chains from one sample in a study of TIL therapy for anti-PD-1-resistant metastatic lung cancer. Data came from immunoSEQ multiplex PCR; TCRdb stores just in-frame clones and leaves some out. The table includes more than 90,000 clones, roughly 65% detected once. Material: tumor tissue, obtained at baseline. Receptors originate from a person aged 25-79 years with non-small cell lung cancer. The CDR3 runs from the conserved cysteine through the conserved F or W. The D gene is left open where the match is weak.

J: TRBJ2-5; D: TRBD1; V: TRBV7-9; CDR3: CASSPRGQGVGETQYF
J: TRBJ1-1; D: NA; V: TRBV4-1; CDR3: CASREAGGRTNTEAFF
J: TRBJ2-1; D: NA; V: TRBV5-4; CDR3: CASSLVGEQFF
J: TRBJ2-3; D: NA; V: TRBV24-1; CDR3: CATSGLPTDTQYF
J: TRBJ2-7; D: TRBD2; V: TRBV6-2/TRBV6-3; CDR3: CASSVTSGRASYEQYF
J: TRBJ2-2; D: NA; V: TRBV9; CDR3: CASSVPGGGHEYSTGELFF
J: TRBJ2-5; D: TRBD2; V: TRBV24-1; CDR3: CATSRNGGETQYF
J: TRBJ1-1; D: TRBD1; V: TRBV4-1; CDR3: CASSQEAGGANTEAFF
J: TRBJ1-5; D: NA; V: TRBV19; CDR3: CASSSRRDQPQHF
J: TRBJ1-5; D: TRBD1; V: TRBV29-1; CDR3: CSVGTGGSNQPQHF
J: TRBJ1-2; D: TRBD1; V: TRBV4-3; CDR3: CASSQLGQGWGGYTF
J: TRBJ2-1; D: NA; V: TRBV23-1; CDR3: CASSHPRAPKHLRANNEQFF